A selection of T cell receptor beta chains follows, all from one sample in a study of blood T cell repertoires in COVID-19. Sequenced by immunoSEQ multiplex PCR; TCRdb stores in-frame clones only, minus some. The sample consists of approximately 210,000 clones, 70% to 90% of them appearing once. Material for sequencing was PBMCs or T cells enriched from blood (not recorded which). All receptors come from a man aged 25-45 years with acute COVID-19. CDR3s include the opening cysteine and the closing phenylalanine or tryptophan. Fields, in order: D gene, clone size, J gene, V gene, CDR3 DNA, CDR3 protein. A D gene is named only where the DNA matches it firmly. Clone size appears in some rows only: once, few, many, or a class for an expanded clone.

>.|.|TRBJ2-1|TRBV2
TGTGCCAGCACCACATACAATGAGCAGTTCTTC
CASTTYNEQFF
>.|.|TRBJ1-4|TRBV18
TGTGCCAGCTCACCACCAGGGGGATCGGATGAAAAACTGTTTTTT
CASSPPGGSDEKLFF
>.|once|TRBJ1-4|TRBV30
TGTGCCTGGACCGGGGAACGCGAAAAACTGTTTTTT
CAWTGEREKLFF
>TRBD1|.|TRBJ1-2|TRBV5-1
TGCGCCAGCAGCCCACTAAAATGGACCGGGACAGCCTCTCCCTATGGCTACACCTTC
CASSPLKWTGTASPYGYTF
>.|.|TRBJ2-4|TRBV5-6
TGTGCCAGCAGCTTCCGGGCCTCAGGGTCGGCCAAAAACATTCAGTACTTC
CASSFRASGSAKNIQYF
>.|.|TRBJ1-6|TRBV9
TGTGCCAGCAGCGTAGCTGTTTCGGATTCACCCCTCCACTTT
CASSVAVSDSPLHF
>TRBD2|.|TRBJ2-1|TRBV24-1
TGTGCCACCAGTGGTCGCGGGACTAGCGGGGAGGATGAGCAGTTCTTC
CATSGRGTSGEDEQFF
>TRBD2|.|TRBJ2-7|TRBV28
TGTGCCAGCAGTGGTGGGCCGGGACTAGCAATTTACGAGCAGTACTTC
CASSGGPGLAIYEQYF
>.|.|TRBJ1-5|TRBV15
TGTGCCACCAGCAGAGACGGGGGGAGCAATCAGCCCCAGCATTTT
CATSRDGGSNQPQHF
>TRBD2|few|TRBJ2-1|TRBV9
TGTGCCAGCAGCGTAGGTACTAGCGGGTCCTACAATGAGCAGTTCTTC
CASSVGTSGSYNEQFF
>TRBD1|few|TRBJ2-1|TRBV11-2
TGTGCCAGCAGCTTAGAACCGGGACAGGAGAACAATGAGCAGTTCTTC
CASSLEPGQENNEQFF
>.|.|TRBJ1-6|TRBV28
TGTGCCAGCAGACCGGGAAACCCTTATCCCCTCCACTTT
CASRPGNPYPLHF
>.|many|TRBJ2-2|TRBV19
TGTGCCAGTAGGGAACAGGGCCGGGGGGACACCGGGGAGCTGTTTTTT
CASREQGRGDTGELFF
>.|.|TRBJ1-4|TRBV18
TGTGCCAGCTCACCCCGGGAGAATGAAAAACTGTTTTTT
CASSPRENEKLFF
>.|.|TRBJ2-7|TRBV7-9
TGTGCCAGCAGCTACTTATTTGGGGGGGCCTCCTACGAGCAGTACTTC
CASSYLFGGASYEQYF
>TRBD2|.|TRBJ2-1|TRBV2
TGTGCCAGCAGTGCTCTGACTAGCGGTGATGAGCAGTTCTTC
CASSALTSGDEQFF
>TRBD2|.|TRBJ2-1|TRBV6-6
TGTGCCAGCAGTTACTCAGGTAGCGGGGGATCCGGGGAGCAGTTCTTC
CASSYSGSGGSGEQFF
>.|many|TRBJ2-7|TRBV11-2
TGTGCCAGCAGCTTAGATCGTAGGGTTGCGGGGTTGAGCTCCTACGAGCAGTACTTC
CASSLDRRVAGLSSYEQYF
>TRBD1|.|TRBJ1-2|TRBV19
TGTGCCAGTAGTTTAGACAGGGCCCATAACTATGGCTACACCTTC
CASSLDRAHNYGYTF
>.|.|TRBJ2-7|TRBV20-1
TGCAGTGCTAGTGGGCGGGGGCCGGCCTACGAGCAGTACTTC
CSASGRGPAYEQYF
>TRBD1|.|TRBJ1-4|TRBV27
TGTGCCAGCACCAGGACAGGGGGCAATGAAAAACTGTTTTTT
CASTRTGGNEKLFF
>.|.|TRBJ2-5|TRBV13
TGTGCCAGCAGCTTACAGGAGACCCAGTACTTC
CASSLQETQYF
>.|once|TRBJ2-7|TRBV9
TGTGCCAGCAGCGCTGACGGGGGCTACGAGCAGTACTTC
CASSADGGYEQYF
>TRBD2|.|TRBJ2-7|TRBV19
TGTGCCAGTAGTATTCGGGGCGGGGGCTACGAGCAGTACTTC
CASSIRGGGYEQYF
>.|.|TRBJ2-4|TRBV18
TGTGCCAGCTCTCCTCAAGGGGCAGGGGTTGGAAACATTCAGTACTTC
CASSPQGAGVGNIQYF
>.|.|TRBJ1-2|TRBV21-1
TGTGCCAGCGTAAGGTGGCGGGGTAACTATGGCTACACCTTC
CASVRWRGNYGYTF
>.|.|TRBJ2-5|TRBV5-4
TGTGCCAGCAGCTTGGAGTCGCCCGACTCGATGGGAGAGACCCAGTACTTC
CASSLESPDSMGETQYF
>.|.|TRBJ1-5|TRBV2
TGTGCCAGCAGTAGGCAGGGAATTCAGCCCCAGCATTTT
CASSRQGIQPQHF
>.|.|TRBJ1-4|TRBV19
TGTGCCAGTAGGCCTACACAGGAGACTAATGAAAAACTGTTTTTT
CASRPTQETNEKLFF
>.|.|TRBJ1-5|TRBV7-9
TGTGCCAGCAGCCCCTCATACCAGGGGAACCCTCAGCCCCAGCATTTT
CASSPSYQGNPQPQHF
>.|.|TRBJ2-7|TRBV6-6
TGTGCCAGCAGAAAAGCCCTGTTTCTGTACGAGCAGTACTTC
CASRKALFLYEQYF
>TRBD1|.|TRBJ1-1|TRBV28
TGTGCCAGCAGTTTACGGGTGGGACAGGGGGACACTGAAGCTTTCTTT
CASSLRVGQGDTEAFF
>.|.|TRBJ2-6|TRBV30
TGTGCCTGGAGCCGACTTGATGGGGCCAACGTCCTGACTTTC
CAWSRLDGANVLTF
>.|.|TRBJ1-2|TRBV19
TGTGCCAGTAGTATGCTGGGGGGACCTTCCTATGGCTACACCTTC
CASSMLGGPSYGYTF
>TRBD2|.|TRBJ2-1|TRBV2
TGTGCCATCCGACTAGCGGTAAAATACAATGAGCAGTTCTTC
CAIRLAVKYNEQFF
>TRBD1|.|TRBJ1-6|TRBV3-1/TRBV3-2
TGTGCCAGCAGCCAACAACCGGGACAGGGAAATTCACCCCTCCACTTT
CASSQQPGQGNSPLHF
>TRBD1|.|TRBJ1-5|TRBV5-1
TGCGCCAGCAGCTTGGCAGGGGGAAGTCAGCCCCAGCATTTT
CASSLAGGSQPQHF
>.|.|TRBJ2-5|TRBV7-2
TGTGCCAGCAGCCTTTATCCCCCACAGGAGCCCTCAGAGACCCAGTACTTC
CASSLYPPQEPSETQYF
>.|.|TRBJ2-5|TRBV28
TGTGCCAGCAGCCCTATTGACAGGAGACAAGAGACCCAGTACTTC
CASSPIDRRQETQYF
>.|.|TRBJ2-1|TRBV29-1
TGCAGCGTTGAAGGCGTGCGGTACACCTACAATGAGCAGTTCTTC
CSVEGVRYTYNEQFF
>.|.|TRBJ1-1|TRBV6-6
TGTGCCACCCACCCCCCCGGGAACACTGAAGCTTTCTTT
CATHPPGNTEAFF